This TCR beta chain was identified during a study of regulatory T cells in long-lasting Graves disease. Study results and caveats: The persistent group shared about 2,700 public clonotypes, more than the roughly 970 shared by new patients.

Time point noted: persistent/refractory GD, antithyroid drugs over 5 years with positive TRAb. PBMC RNA served as the TCR library source. Assembly of TCR beta libraries relied on iRepertoire HTBI primers together with Arm-PCR of CDR3 regions. From the multiplex PCR reads, TCRdb called clonotypes with MiXCR, one entry per CDR3 protein. This table has fewer than 550,000 distinct CDR3 sequences, 20% to 25% appearing once. This clonotype was observed a few times. Its antigen is still unknown. V was cut by 2 bases and J by 2 bases, with 22 bases left in between. Looked up from germline, CDR1 is DFQATT and CDR2 is SNEGSKA (reference sequence). This CDR3 spans 17 amino acids.

The V and J genes are TRBV20-1 and TRBJ2-7; TRBD2 is a possible D gene (6 bases). The receptor's source is a female donor with Graves disease. This material consisted of peripheral blood mononuclear cells (PBMCs), taken when the disease was refractory, from a patient treated with antithyroid drugs. CDR3 in DNA: TGCAGTGCTAGAATCAGCCCGAGTATAGCGGTTACCTACGAGCAGTACTTC. Its translation is CSARISPSIAVTYEQYF.